This is a list of T cell receptor beta chains from one sample in a study of OX40 agonist ivuxolimab in advanced cancers. Sequencing was performed with immunoSEQ multiplex PCR; in TCRdb, only in-frame clones are kept and a portion is missing. Here the sample spans around 42,000 clones, roughly 88% being singletons. The sequencing used CD4+ or CD8+ T cells sorted from blood, collected in a trial of the OX40 agonist ivuxolimab. The receptors come from an adult with an advanced solid tumor such as melanoma, head and neck, liver or kidney cancer. CDR3s include the opening cysteine and the closing phenylalanine or tryptophan. D genes are given only for firm matches. Some rows have no size entry. The others give once, few or many, or a class for an expanded clone.

size	J	D	V	DNA	CDR3
-	TRBJ2-1	-	TRBV20-1	TGCAGTGCGCACAGGGAAGGTGAGCAGTTCTTC	CSAHREGEQFF
-	TRBJ2-7	-	TRBV2	TGTGCCAGCAGTGAGTCGGGTACCCCAAACTACGAGCAGTACTTC	CASSESGTPNYEQYF
-	TRBJ1-2	TRBD1	TRBV27	TGTGCCAGCAGTTTCTCCGGGACAGGTTATGGCTACACCTTC	CASSFSGTGYGYTF
medium-sized	TRBJ1-2	TRBD1	TRBV5-4	TGTGCCAGCAGCTCGATGACAGGGGGCGACTATGGCTACACCTTC	CASSSMTGGDYGYTF
once	TRBJ2-1	-	TRBV28	TGTGCCAGCAGTTTTGGTGAGCAGTTCTTC	CASSFGEQFF
-	TRBJ2-5	TRBD1	TRBV12-5	TGTGCTAGTGGTTTGTCCGGACAGGGGGTGGAGACCCAGTACTTC	CASGLSGQGVETQYF
-	TRBJ2-5	-	TRBV5-8	TGTGCCAGCAGCGCTCTCGGGGGCCCAGAGACCCAGTACTTC	CASSALGGPETQYF
-	TRBJ2-1	TRBD2	TRBV19	TGTGCCAGTAGTATAGTTGCGGGAGGGCCGGGGGAGCAGTTCTTC	CASSIVAGGPGEQFF
-	TRBJ1-1	TRBD1	TRBV6-1	TGTGCCAGCAGTGAAATGGCAGGGGGCGGAATGAACACTGAAGCTTTCTTT	CASSEMAGGGMNTEAFF
-	TRBJ2-7	-	TRBV6-1	TGTGCCAGCAGTGTCTACAAGACCTCCGAGCAGTACTTC	CASSVYKTSEQYF
-	TRBJ1-3	TRBD1	TRBV7-7	TGTGCTAGCAGCCGAGGACAGGGCTCTGGAAACACCATATATTTT	CASSRGQGSGNTIYF